Shown below are 7 T cell receptor beta chains from a single sample sequenced in a study of T cells after yellow fever vaccination. TCRdb called the 5' RACE reads again in MiXCR, with one record for every CDR3 protein. Seen here are hundreds of thousands of distinct CDR3 sequences, around a sixth observed once, and the top ten hold about 18%. The source was PBMCs, collected before the yellow fever booster vaccination. These TCRs come from a man aged 18 to 30 who received the YFV17D yellow fever vaccine.

V gene TRBV9 combines with J gene TRBJ1-2; 8 bases agree with TRBD1. The junction had 5 bases not matched to a gene; V was cut back by 4 bases and J by 3 bases. The V gene's germline CDR1 is SGDLS and CDR2 YYNGEE. CDR3 length equals 14 residues. The CDR3 protein is CASSPSTGDYGYTF. The DNA of the CDR3 is TGTGCCAGCAGCCCTTCGACAGGGGACTATGGCTACACCTTC. Full variable domain (missing parts from reference TRBV9 and TRBJ1-2): DSGVTQTPKHLITATGQRVTLRCSPRSGDLSVYWYQQSLDQGLQFLIQYYNGEERAKGNILERFSAQQFPDLHSELNLSSLELGDSALYFCASSPSTGDYGYTFGSGTRLTVV.

This rearrangement joins TRBV10-3 to TRBJ2-5; the D gene is possibly TRBD2 (6 bases). The V end was cut by 2 bases, the J end by 6 bases, with 13 bases between. The CDR3 sequence is 14 residues long. Germline V gene lookup returns CDR1 ENHRY and CDR2 SYGVKD. The DNA for the CDR3 is TGTGCCATCAGTGAGCCGACTAGTATGCAGACCCAGTACTTC. Translating it yields CAISEPTSMQTQYF.

This clonotype has just a few counts. The chain carries TRBV11-2 and TRBJ2-1; D unclear. The CDR3 totals 14 residues. The germline V and J ends were trimmed by 3 bases and 6 bases, with 12 bases remaining between them. Looked up from germline, CDR1 is SGHAT and CDR2 is FQNNGV. CDR3 sequence (DNA): TGTGCCAGCAGCTTCCTCGCTAAGGTCAATGAGCAGTTCTTC. Protein sequence: CASSFLAKVNEQFF.

This clonotype was found a few times. This chain joins TRBV20-1 and TRBJ1-6; TRBD1 matches at 9 bases. J gave up 8 bases and V 1 base, and 3 bases lay outside the gene matches. The CDR3 consists of 14 residues. Germline CDR1 DFQATT, CDR2 SNEGSKA (reference sequence). CDR3 sequence: CSARAGQGYSPLHF. In DNA, the CDR3 is TGCAGTGCTAGAGCGGGACAGGGTTATTCACCCCTCCACTTT.

The genes are TRBV5-1 and TRBJ2-1; TRBD1 matches at 8 bases. This CDR3 is built from 15 residues. Germline CDR1 reads SGHRS; CDR2 reads YFSETQ. V was clipped by 0 bases and J by 9 bases; unmatched bases: 8. DNA of the CDR3: TGCGCCAGCAGCTTGGTGGACAGGGTCGTTGGTGAGCAGTTCTTC. This sequence encodes CASSLVDRVVGEQFF.

This clonotype was detected only a few times. The CDR3 protein is CASSPRVIGFKNIQYF. CDR3 sequence (DNA): TGTGCCAGCAGCCCGAGGGTAATCGGGTTCAAAAACATTCAGTACTTC. The V call is TRBV11-2, the J call TRBJ2-4; D is possibly TRBD2 (5 bases). From germline, CDR1 is SGHAT and CDR2 FQNNGV. V was shortened by 5 bases and J by 3 bases, with 17 bases between the two germline ends. The CDR3 is made up of 16 amino acids.

This chain joins TRBV5-1 and TRBJ2-1; D gene ambiguous. In germline, CDR1 is SGHRS, CDR2 YFSETQ. This CDR3 spans 14 amino acids. V was cut by 0 bases and J by 5 bases, with 9 bases left in between. CDR3 in DNA: TGCGCCAGCAGCTTGGCCGTCCAAAACAATGAGCAGTTCTTC. It codes for CASSLAVQNNEQFF.